The 31 T cell receptor beta chains presented below share a single source sample, sequenced in a study of blood T cell repertoires in COVID-19. TCRdb's table, derived via immunoSEQ multiplex PCR, lists solely in-frame clones and lacks some. Of 250,000 to 350,000 clones listed, about four fifths were seen once; the top ten hold about a sixth. Sequences were obtained from peripheral blood. The receptors derive from a person between 65 and 79 years old with COVID-19, enrolled during active disease.

This rearrangement joins TRBV27 to TRBJ1-4, with D tentatively TRBD1 (5 bases). CDR1 is MNHEY and CDR2 is SMNVEV in the germline V gene (reference sequence). There are 14 residues in the CDR3. V dropped 6 bases and J dropped 7 bases, with 15 bases sitting between them. The CDR3 is CASSRLGGGEKLFF. Written as DNA, the CDR3 is TGTGCCAGCAGCCGCCTGGGGGGAGGTGAAAAACTGTTTTTT.

This clone was seen repeatedly, ten times or more. The chain carries TRBV7-8 and TRBJ1-4; 7 bases align to TRBD1. V trimming: 5 bases; J trimming: 8 bases; junction bases outside the gene matches: 5. The germline gives CDR1 SGHVS, CDR2 FQNEAQ. CDR3 length: 13 residues. CDR3 amino acids: CASSPRDREKLFF. CDR3 coding DNA: TGTGCCAGCAGCCCTCGGGACAGAGAAAAACTGTTTTTT.

The chain couples TRBV19 to TRBJ1-5, with 7 positions matching TRBD1. J was trimmed by 6 bases and V by 7 bases; bases with no gene match: 6. Germline V gene lookup returns CDR1 LNHDA and CDR2 SQIVND (reference sequence). This CDR3 contains 13 residues. The CDR3 spells CASTDRVGQPQHF. The CDR3 DNA reads as TGTGCCAGTACTGACAGGGTGGGTCAGCCCCAGCATTTT. The full variable domain, rest sourced from reference TRBV19 and TRBJ1-5, is DGGITQSPKYLFRKEGQNVTLSCEQNLNHDAMYWYRQDPGQGLRLIYYSQIVNDFQKGDIAEGYSVSREKKESFPLTVTSAQKNPTAFYLCASTDRVGQPQHFGDGTRLSIL.

The rearrangement uses TRBV7-9 and TRBJ1-5; a possible D gene is TRBD1 (5 bases). Germline V gene data show CDR1 as SEHNR and CDR2 as FQNEAQ (reference sequence). The CDR3 has 18 amino acids. The germline V and J ends were trimmed by 1 base and 1 base, with 17 bases remaining between them. CDR3 in DNA: TGTGCCAGCAGCTTAGGTGGACACGGGTTGATCAGCAATCAGCCCCAGCATTTT. This translates into CASSLGGHGLISNQPQHF.

The rearrangement uses TRBV4-1 and TRBJ1-1; 9 positions match TRBD1. The length of the CDR3 is 16 residues. Germline CDR1 MGHRA, CDR2 YSYEKL. Trimming took 6 bases from V and 1 from J; bases not matched to a gene: 9. CDR3 nucleotide sequence: TGCGCCAGCAGACCTATCGGGACAGGGCCGAACACTGAAGCTTTCTTT. This encodes CASRPIGTGPNTEAFF.

This clone was counted a few times. The rearrangement links TRBV28 to TRBJ2-7; 9 positions agree with TRBD2. Per germline, CDR1 MDHEN and CDR2 SYDVKM. The V and J ends lost 4 bases and 0 bases, in that order; junction bases with no gene match: 7. There are 16 residues in the CDR3. The CDR3 DNA sequence: TGTGCCAGCAGTTCCCTGAGCGGGAGGTCCTCCTACGAGCAGTACTTC. Its translation: CASSSLSGRSSYEQYF. The full variable domain, completed using reference TRBV28 and TRBJ2-7, is DVKVTQSSRYLVKRTGEKVFLECVQDMDHENMFWYRQDPGLGLRLIYFSYDVKMKEKGDIPEGYSVSREKKERFSLILESASTNQTSMYLCASSSLSGRSSYEQYFGPGTRLTVT.

This rearrangement joins TRBV10-1 to TRBJ2-7; TRBD2 aligns across 10 bases. The germline V gene has CDR1 WNHNN and CDR2 SYGVQD (reference sequence). This CDR3 is built from 14 residues. J was trimmed by 0 bases and V by 10 bases; bases with no gene match: 6. In DNA form, the CDR3 reads TGCGCCATCAATAGCGGGGGGCTCTCCTACGAGCAGTACTTC. It encodes CAINSGGLSYEQYF.

V and J are TRBV9 and TRBJ2-5; tentative D call: TRBD1 (6 bases). The CDR3 totals 15 residues. Germline V CDR1 and CDR2: SGDLS, YYNGEE. Trimming pared 3 bases from V and 5 bases from J, leaving 17 bases between. CDR3 sequence (DNA): TGTGCCAGCAGCGCTTCAGGGGTATGGGGTGAGACCCAGTACTTC. It codes for CASSASGVWGETQYF.

This clone is a singleton in its sample. The J gene is TRBJ2-1, the V gene TRBV5-1; 9 nucleotides align to TRBD1. Trimming cost V 4 bases and J 9 bases; bases outside gene matches: 14. CDR1 is SGHRS, CDR2 YFSETQ, per germline. There are 16 residues in the CDR3. The CDR3 loop is CASSLQTGGIGGEQFF. The CDR3, as DNA: TGCGCCAGCAGCCTTCAGACAGGGGGGATTGGTGGTGAGCAGTTCTTC.

A single count supports this clone. The chain uses TRBV19 and TRBJ1-2; 10 bases are a match to TRBD1. The ends lost 3 bases at V and 2 bases at J; junction bases unmatched: 6. The V gene's germline CDR1 is LNHDA and CDR2 SQIVND (reference sequence). This CDR3 region has 16 residues. As DNA, the CDR3 is TGTGCCAGTAGTATTATCGGGACAGGGGACAACTATGGCTACACCTTC. It is translated as CASSIIGTGDNYGYTF.

The sample holds one count of this clone. This chain links TRBV3-1 (or the pseudogene TRBV3-2) with TRBJ2-1; TRBD2 matches 7 bases. J lost 6 bases, V lost 4 bases, and 12 bases had no gene match. There are 16 residues in the CDR3. Germline lookup yields CDR1 LGHDT and CDR2 YNNKEL (reference sequence). In DNA form, the CDR3 reads TGTGCCAGCAGCCCAGCCAGTGCGGGAGTGGTCAATGAGCAGTTCTTC. It translates to CASSPASAGVVNEQFF.

J is TRBJ2-5 and V is TRBV19; D remains ambiguous. Trimming left V 5 bases short and J 3 bases short, with 13 bases between. Germline assignment: CDR1 LNHDA and CDR2 SQIVND (reference sequence). The CDR3 length is 14 residues. CDR3 sequence reads: CASSFMSSKETQYF. CDR3 in DNA: TGTGCCAGTAGTTTTATGTCCAGTAAAGAGACCCAGTACTTC.

V and J are TRBV15 and TRBJ1-2; D is unclear. V was clipped by 8 bases and J by 3 bases, with 10 bases between them. The CDR3 length is 12 residues. Germline assignment: CDR1 LNHNV and CDR2 YYDKDF (reference sequence). The CDR3: CATWSGYYGYTF. For the CDR3, the DNA is TGTGCCACCTGGAGCGGTTACTATGGCTACACCTTC.

The chain has TRBV4-2 and TRBJ1-5, with 11 bases lining up with TRBD1. Germline-derived CDR1 and CDR2 are LGHNA and YNFKEQ. J was trimmed by 2 bases and V by 4 bases; bases with no gene match: 4. The CDR3 has 16 residues. The CDR3 DNA sequence: TGTGCCAGCAGCCCCGGACAGGGGGCTCGCAATCAGCCCCAGCATTTT. Its translation is CASSPGQGARNQPQHF.

The genes are TRBV10-3 and TRBJ1-1; no firm D call. The V end was cut by 7 bases, the J end by 1 base, with 10 bases between. The CDR3 has 13 residues. Germline V gene sequence: CDR1 ENHRY, CDR2 SYGVKD. This CDR3 reads CAITQTSNTEAFF. The CDR3 DNA reads as TGTGCCATCACCCAGACTTCGAACACTGAAGCTTTCTTT.

About this clone itself: One end of the junction is discordant with germline, which a read error may explain. The CDR3 DNA reads as TGCGCCGTTAGGGACTCAACAAATGAAAAACTGTTTTTT. Translation: CAVRDSTNEKLFF. This sequence joins TRBV4-1 and TRBJ1-4; maybe TRBD1 (5 bases). The CDR3 has 13 residues. Germline CDR1 MGHRA, CDR2 YSYEKL.

The chain employs TRBV4-1 and TRBJ2-1; no clear D gene. This CDR3 has 17 residues. CDR1 and CDR2 from the germline V gene are MGHRA and YSYEKL. The V end was cut by 2 bases, the J end by 6 bases, with 20 bases between. CDR3 loop: CASSQPLRATRINEQFF. CDR3 nucleotide sequence: TGCGCCAGCAGCCAACCACTACGAGCAACAAGGATCAATGAGCAGTTCTTC.

The chain has TRBV4-3 and TRBJ1-2; D gene unclear. The CDR3 totals 15 residues. Trimming left V 0 bases short and J 8 bases short, with 16 bases between. The germline CDR1 and CDR2 sequences are LGHNA and YSLEER. CDR3: CASSQDYSGYEGYTF. In DNA, the CDR3 is TGCGCCAGCAGCCAAGATTATTCGGGATACGAAGGCTACACCTTC.

Worth noting for this clone: At one end the junction does not follow the germline gene, possibly because of a read error. This rearrangement joins TRBV19 to TRBJ1-2; TRBD1 agrees at 7 bases. There are 14 residues in the CDR3. Germline values: CDR1 LNHDA, CDR2 SQIVND (reference sequence). Here the CDR3 reads CASSIGQGNSGYTF. The CDR3 bases are TGTGCCAGTAGTATAGGACAGGGAAACTCTGGCTACACCTTC.

This clone was seen more than once but under ten times. CDR3 nucleotide sequence: TGCGCCAGCAGCTTGGAAGGGACTAGCACCGGGGAGCTGTTTTTT. Translation: CASSLEGTSTGELFF. The chain couples TRBV5-1 to TRBJ2-2; 8 positions agree with TRBD2. The CDR3 consists of 15 residues. V was pared by 0 bases and J by 4 bases, with 2 bases of the junction left unmatched. Germline V gene data show CDR1 as SGHRS and CDR2 as YFSETQ.

The CDR3 region is CASSLTQGNSNQPQHF. CDR3 bases: TGTGCCAGCAGTCTCACACAGGGGAACAGCAATCAGCCCCAGCATTTT. V and J are TRBV6-2 or TRBV6-3 and TRBJ1-5; TRBD1 matches at 7 bases. The CDR3 is 16 amino acids. V was pared by 5 bases and J by 1 base, with 8 bases of the junction left unmatched. Germline assignment: CDR1 MNHEY and CDR2 SVGEGT.

This clone was seen only once. The V and J genes are TRBV14 and TRBJ2-5; 13 nucleotides agree with TRBD2. This CDR3 has 16 residues. The V and J ends lost 5 bases and 5 bases, in that order; junction bases with no gene match: 8. CDR1 and CDR2 (germline): SGHDN, FVKESK. CDR3 loop: CASSKRTSGSGETQYF. In DNA form, the CDR3 reads TGTGCCAGCAGCAAAAGGACTAGCGGGAGTGGGGAGACCCAGTACTTC.

The chain carries TRBV5-4 and TRBJ1-5, with D unclear. Germline V CDR1 and CDR2: SGHNT, YYREEE (reference sequence). The CDR3 extends over 13 amino acids. V was clipped by 0 bases and J by 8 bases, with 9 bases between them. Here the CDR3 reads CASSLAGDEPQHF. Written as DNA, the CDR3 is TGTGCCAGCAGCTTGGCCGGGGATGAGCCCCAGCATTTT.

This clone appeared a few times. This sequence joins TRBV7-8 and TRBJ1-5; 7 nucleotides agree with TRBD1. The CDR3 extends over 15 amino acids. With V trimmed by 4 bases and J by 4 bases, 7 bases remained unmatched. Germline-derived CDR1 and CDR2 are SGHVS and FQNEAQ. The DNA for the CDR3 is TGTGCCAGCAGCTCGGCCGGGACAGCAAATCAGCCCCAGCATTTT. Its translation: CASSSAGTANQPQHF.

The rearrangement joins TRBV28 to TRBJ1-3; 8 positions match TRBD1. The V segment lost 8 bases and the J segment 4 bases; nucleotides outside the gene matches: 10. This CDR3 comprises 15 residues. Germline-derived CDR1 and CDR2 are MDHEN and SYDVKM. The CDR3 DNA sequence: TGTGCCAGCGGCTCGCGCAGGACAGGGGGAAACACCATATATTTT. Amino acid sequence: CASGSRRTGGNTIYF.

The chain links TRBV3-1 (or the pseudogene TRBV3-2) to TRBJ2-3, with 8 bases fitting TRBD2. Germline V CDR1 and CDR2: LGHDT, YNNKEL (reference sequence). V trimming: 4 bases; J trimming: 2 bases; junction bases outside the gene matches: 2. The CDR3 is 14 amino acids. CDR3 sequence (DNA): TGTGCCAGCAGCCTTAGCGGGGACACAGATACGCAGTATTTT. Translating it yields CASSLSGDTDTQYF.

The chain couples TRBV27 to TRBJ2-3; TRBD2 matches 9 bases. Trimming took 3 bases from V and 2 from J; bases not matched to a gene: 3. The CDR3 covers 15 residues. Germline V lookup: CDR1 MNHEY, CDR2 SMNVEV (reference sequence). DNA of the CDR3: TGTGCCAGCAGTTTCGGGACTAGCTCCACAGATACGCAGTATTTT. Translation gives CASSFGTSSTDTQYF.

The chain couples TRBV6-1 to TRBJ1-2; D not certain. V was shortened by 1 base and J by 2 bases, with 11 bases between the two germline ends. CDR1 and CDR2 (germline): MNHNS, SASEGT. CDR3 size: 15 residues. CDR3: CASSEGPGLNYGYTF. The CDR3, as DNA: TGTGCCAGCAGTGAAGGTCCCGGGTTAAACTATGGCTACACCTTC.

The chain combines TRBV30 with TRBJ2-1; 13 bases agree with TRBD2. CDR3 length: 15 residues. V was clipped by 5 bases and J by 5 bases; unmatched bases: 6. CDR1 is GTSNPN and CDR2 is SVGIG in the germline V gene (reference sequence). The DNA for the CDR3 is TGTGCCTGGGGGGCGGGGACTAGCGGGGACAATGAGCAGTTCTTC. Translation: CAWGAGTSGDNEQFF.

The chain links TRBV19 to TRBJ2-6; D is undetermined. Per the germline V gene, CDR1 is LNHDA and CDR2 is SQIVND (reference sequence). The CDR3 length is 14 residues. Trimming shortened V by 6 bases and J by 0 bases, and 6 bases separated the two germline ends. The CDR3 here is CASSPFSGANVLTF. For the CDR3, the DNA is TGTGCCAGTAGCCCCTTCTCTGGGGCCAACGTCCTGACTTTC.

The CDR3 nucleotides read TGTGCCATCAGTATGACAGGGACTGGGGCCAACGTCCTGACTTTC. Translating gives CAISMTGTGANVLTF. V usage is TRBV10-3 and J usage is TRBJ2-6; 7 bases agree with TRBD1. The CDR3 extends over 15 amino acids. V trimming: 5 bases; J trimming: 2 bases; junction bases outside the gene matches: 3. CDR1 and CDR2 from the germline V gene are ENHRY and SYGVKD.